The clone carrying this T cell receptor (beta chain) was found a few times. Its antigen is currently unknown. Germline-derived CDR1 and CDR2 are SGDLS and YYNGEE. The CDR3 is 12 residues long. The germline V and J ends were trimmed by 0 bases and 7 bases, with 5 bases remaining between them. The sample is drawn from a study of PD-1 blockade in classical Hodgkin lymphoma. The study's findings and limits: By cycle point C4D1, TCR diversity had risen significantly in CD4+ cells (but not CD8+ cells).

Method: immunoSEQ multiplex PCR; TCRdb's copy keeps in-frame clones and lacks some. Among over 45,000 clones listed, approximately 70% were seen once. Every patient relapsed after autologous stem cell transplantation, and brentuximab vedotin exposure varied. The sequencing used peripheral blood mononuclear cells (PBMCs), collected before the second cycle of nivolumab. The receptor was isolated from a human donor with classical Hodgkin lymphoma. The gene calls are TRBV9 and TRBJ2-1; D is undetermined. The CDR3 here is CASSVAQNEQFF. The CDR3 nucleotides are TGTGCCAGCAGCGTAGCCCAGAATGAGCAGTTCTTC.